This T cell receptor (beta chain) was identified during a study of shared clonotypes between healthy human individuals. Study background: Three plates each covered CD4 naive and memory; CD8 naive two, CD8 memory one.

Study-wide results and limits: Non-shared clonotypes had lower generation probabilities than those shared by all four donors.

The repertoire was sequenced with immunoSEQ multiplex PCR; TCRdb's copy has only in-frame clones and lacks some. The table records about 2.1 million clones, just under 95% of them present only once. Turning to this clone: The antigen is undetermined.

J lost 0 bases, V lost 5 bases, and 12 bases had no gene match. In germline, CDR1 is LNHDA, CDR2 SQIVND (reference sequence). The CDR3 extends over 17 amino acids. CD45RO negativity and positive selection for CCR7 defined naive CD8 cells, a population that excluded terminally differentiated effector memory CD45RA+ cells. The rearrangement uses TRBV19 and TRBJ1-1; 7 bases are a match to TRBD1. This receptor was obtained from a man younger than 35 in good health. Some clones in this sample may be carry-over from other donors' samples. The sequencing input was naive CD8+ T cells from PBMCs. CDR3 in DNA: TGTGCCAGTAGTTCCTACGGGGGGACAGCCCTGAACACTGAAGCTTTCTTT. Residues: CASSSYGGTALNTEAFF.